A single sample gave rise to the 11 T cell receptor beta chains below, sequenced in a study of technical replicates of blood from four donors. Sequencing used immunoSEQ multiplex PCR; TCRdb keeps in-frame clones, though not all of them. Of some 63,000 clones listed, about 86% are singletons. The material sequenced was PBMCs. The origin of the receptors is a human donor in good health. Some clones in this sample may be carry-over from other donors' samples.

This sequence joins TRBV4-2 and TRBJ2-2, with TRBD2 identical over 11 bases. This CDR3 region has 21 residues. V shed 4 bases, J shed 6 bases, and the junction held 22 bases outside the gene matches. The germline CDR1 and CDR2 sequences are LGHNA and YNFKEQ. CDR3 region: CASSPLGGTSGSGGVAGELFF. Here the CDR3 DNA reads TGTGCCAGCAGCCCCCTTGGCGGAACTAGCGGGAGTGGGGGAGTTGCCGGGGAGCTGTTTTTT.

V usage is TRBV30 and J usage is TRBJ1-2, with 8 bases lining up with TRBD1. The CDR3 extends over 12 amino acids. V lost 4 bases to trimming and J lost 8 bases; unmatched junction nucleotides: 6. Germline V gene data show CDR1 as GTSNPN and CDR2 as SVGIG (reference sequence). This CDR3 reads CAWTPGGFGYTF. Here the CDR3 DNA reads TGTGCCTGGACCCCAGGGGGCTTCGGCTACACCTTC.

This sequence joins TRBV21-1 and TRBJ2-7; the DNA was not compared with TRBD2, the D call given in the table. TRBV21-1 is a listed pseudogene. The CDR3 has 16 residues. Here the CDR3 reads CASSKSEGGSRYEQYF. DNA of the CDR3: TGTGCCAGCAGCAAATCGGAAGGCGGGAGTAGATACGAGCAGTACTTC.

The chain joins TRBV4-3 to TRBJ2-3, with a tentative D call TRBD2 (6 bases). CDR1 and CDR2 from the germline V gene are LGHNA and YSLEER. This CDR3 is 16 amino acids long. Trimming pared 0 bases from V and 6 bases from J, leaving 16 bases between. The CDR3 protein is CASSQEAGRPSDTQYF. The CDR3 DNA reads TGCGCCAGCAGCCAAGAGGCGGGACGGCCTTCTGATACGCAGTATTTT.

This chain connects TRBV6-5 to TRBJ2-1, with TRBD1 identical over 9 bases. V dropped 6 bases and J dropped 5; count of bases not matched to a gene: 2. The CDR3 totals 13 residues. The germline gives CDR1 MNHEY, CDR2 SVGAGI. CDR3 residues: CASRQGANNEQFF. As DNA, the CDR3 is TGTGCCAGCAGACAGGGGGCGAACAATGAGCAGTTCTTC.

This chain uses TRBV5-1 with TRBJ2-7, with D possibly being TRBD2 (6 bases). Trimming took 0 bases from V and 3 from J, leaving 13 bases between them. Germline assignment: CDR1 SGHRS and CDR2 YFSETQ. The CDR3 sequence is 15 residues long. The CDR3 loop reads CASSLAGTGDYEQYF. Here the CDR3 DNA reads TGCGCCAGCAGCTTGGCAGGGACTGGGGACTACGAGCAGTACTTC. The variable domain in full, with the rest retrieved from reference TRBV5-1 and TRBJ2-7, is KAGVTQTPRYLIKTRGQQVTLSCSPISGHRSVSWYQQTPGQGLQFLFEYFSETQRNKGNFPGRFSGRQFSNSRSEMNVSTLELGDSALYLCASSLAGTGDYEQYFGPGTRLTVT.

The V call is TRBV5-1, the J call TRBJ1-2; D not resolved. This CDR3 is built from 13 residues. The germline V gene encodes CDR1 SGHRS and CDR2 YFSETQ. Trimming shortened V by 2 bases and J by 1 base, and 6 bases separated the two germline ends. CDR3 loop: CASSFDINYGYTF. DNA for the CDR3: TGCGCCAGCAGCTTTGACATTAACTATGGCTACACCTTC.

V and J are TRBV7-8 and TRBJ2-7; 15 positions match TRBD2. The ends lost 1 base at V and 6 bases at J; junction bases unmatched: 1. CDR1 and CDR2 (germline): SGHVS, FQNEAQ. The CDR3 extends over 15 amino acids. CDR3 bases: TGTGCCAGCAGCTTAGGGGGACTAGCGGGAGGCGAGCAGTACTTC. Translation gives CASSLGGLAGGEQYF.

The genes are TRBV9 and TRBJ2-1; 9 nucleotides match TRBD2. Germline V lookup: CDR1 SGDLS, CDR2 YYNGEE. CDR3 length: 17 amino acids. After removal of 0 bases from V and 1 base from J, the junction contained 5 bases not matched to a gene. The CDR3 here is CASSVVGSGRSYNEQFF. The CDR3 region has the DNA TGTGCCAGCAGCGTAGTTGGTAGCGGGAGATCCTACAATGAGCAGTTCTTC.

As to this clone: This sample also contains other DNA sequences that code for the same CDR3. The chain recombines TRBV30 with TRBJ2-7; 7 nucleotides line up with TRBD2. With 1 base clipped from V and 0 bases from J, the junction kept 3 bases outside the gene matches. From germline, CDR1 is GTSNPN and CDR2 SVGIG (reference sequence). The CDR3 loop spans 14 amino acids. CDR3: CAWSGGGSSYEQYF. In DNA, the CDR3 is TGTGCCTGGAGTGGTGGCGGGAGCTCCTACGAGCAGTACTTC.

This clone has just one count. The CDR3 DNA follows: TGTGCCAGCTCACCAAGCCTAGCGGGAGCCGAGCAGTACTTC. Translation gives CASSPSLAGAEQYF. V is TRBV18 and J is TRBJ2-7; the match to TRBD2 covers 10 bases. Germline V gene lookup returns CDR1 KGHSH and CDR2 LQKENI. After removal of 2 bases from V and 6 bases from J, the junction contained 4 bases not matched to a gene. This CDR3 comprises 14 residues. The variable domain in full, completed from reference TRBV18 and TRBJ2-7, reads NAGVMQNPRHLVRRRGQEARLRCSPMKGHSHVYWYRQLPEEGLKFMVYLQKENIIDESGMPKERFSAEFPKEGPSILRIQQVVRGDSAAYFCASSPSLAGAEQYFGPGTRLTVT.